This T cell receptor beta chain was found in a study of T cells in Graves' hyperthyroidism and ophthalmopathy. Amplification of TCR beta CDR3 regions was performed using RNA transcripts as template. HTBI primers were the set used in a first-round RT-PCR of the TCR CDR3. TCRdb analysed the multiplex PCR reads with MiXCR anew, one entry per CDR3 protein. The profile covers 300,000 to 450,000 distinct CDR3 sequences, with less than 15% appearing a single time and less than 25% taken by the ten largest. V shed 8 bases and J 6 bases; nucleotides not matched to a gene: 13. Germline-derived CDR1 and CDR2 are MDHEN and SYDVKM. The CDR3 runs 18 residues.

This chain uses TRBV28 with TRBJ2-2, with TRBD2 identical over 15 bases. This receptor was taken from a young man with Graves' hyperthyroidism that later progressed to Graves' ophthalmopathy. The sequenced sample consisted of blood. The CDR3 DNA sequence: TGTGCCAGCGACCCCGGGACTAGCGGGGGGTCGGTGGCCGGGGAGCTGTTTTTT. It codes for CASDPGTSGGSVAGELFF.